This T cell receptor beta chain was sequenced in a study of blood T cells in healthy people across ages. Overall study findings and caveats: Age showed a roughly linear inverse relationship with TCR beta diversity per million T cells.

With respect to this clonotype: Its antigen remains unknown.

This CDR3 contains 13 residues. CDR1 is DFQATT, CDR2 SNEGSKA, per germline (reference sequence). Trimming cost V 6 bases and J 6 bases, with 14 bases left between them. The second PCR ran roughly 7 to 12 cycles with a sample-barcoded 5' primer and J-beta primers. Every single cDNA molecule received a tag from a template-switch adaptor with 12 random nucleotides. Each CDR3 protein gets one entry after TCRdb re-called the 5' RACE reads with MiXCR. The data show 1,300,000 or so distinct CDR3 sequences, 59% seen once. The rearrangement links TRBV20-1 to TRBJ1-4; TRBD1 might be the D (5 bases). The sequence was obtained from a man between 18 and 35 years old in good health. The sample consisted of blood. The chain's CDR3 is CSAENGGDEKLFF. The DNA of the CDR3 is TGCAGTGCGGAGAATGGGGGGGATGAAAAACTGTTTTTT.